The 12 T cell receptor beta chains reported below all come from one sample, sequenced in a study of early T cells in non-severe SARS-CoV-2 infection. MiXCR was run by TCRdb on the 5' RACE reads, yielding one entry per CDR3 protein. The sample lists fewer than 80,000 distinct CDR3 sequences; approximately 10% were seen once. Specimen: whole blood, collected at baseline. Every receptor here comes from an adult who was a healthcare worker with PCR-confirmed SARS-CoV-2 infection or an uninfected control (not recorded which).

The table lists this clonotype with a few counts. CDR3: CASSLKGGQETQYF. CDR3 DNA sequence: TGTGCCAGCAGCTTGAAAGGGGGCCAAGAGACCCAGTACTTC. The J gene is TRBJ2-5, the V gene TRBV11-2, with a tentative D call TRBD1 (6 bases). CDR1 SGHAT and CDR2 FQNNGV come from the germline V gene. The V gene lost 3 bases and the J gene lost 1 base, with 9 bases spanning the gap. The CDR3 sequence is 14 residues long.

At least ten counts were recorded for this clonotype. The V and J genes are TRBV27 and TRBJ1-5, with D perhaps matching TRBD1 (5 bases). CDR1 MNHEY and CDR2 SMNVEV come from the germline V gene (reference sequence). CDR3 length equals 15 residues. V was pared by 4 bases and J by 2 bases, with 12 bases between. CDR3 amino acids: CASSYEGLGNQPQHF. The DNA of the CDR3 is TGTGCCAGCAGTTATGAGGGGCTGGGCAATCAGCCCCAGCATTTT.

V and J are TRBV19 and TRBJ1-4; D is possibly TRBD1 (5 bases). V dropped 7 bases and J dropped 0 bases, with 15 bases sitting between them. Germline loops: CDR1 LNHDA, CDR2 SQIVND (reference sequence). The CDR3 runs 16 residues. The CDR3 reads CASKGQTASTNEKLFF. For the CDR3, the DNA is TGTGCCAGTAAGGGTCAGACAGCTTCAACTAATGAAAAACTGTTTTTT.

The chain joins TRBV10-3 to TRBJ1-4, with TRBD1 as a possible D gene (5 bases). This CDR3 spans 13 amino acids. Trimming removed 8 bases from V and 3 bases from J, with 10 bases in between. The germline V gene encodes CDR1 ENHRY and CDR2 SYGVKD. DNA of the CDR3: TGTGCCATCTCAGGGTTGGCTAATGAAAAACTGTTTTTT. Encoded protein: CAISGLANEKLFF.

This sequence joins TRBV6-2 or TRBV6-3 and TRBJ1-2; 12 bases are a match to TRBD1. CDR3 length: 14 amino acids. Germline loops: CDR1 MNHEY, CDR2 SVGEGT. V gave up 5 bases and J gave up 8 bases; unmatched junction bases: 6. The CDR3 DNA reads TGTGCCAGCAGTCCGGGACAGGGGGCGCCGGGCTACACCTTC. Translated: CASSPGQGAPGYTF.

This clonotype has just a few counts. The rearrangement links TRBV29-1 to TRBJ1-3; no reliable D call. Germline-derived CDR1 and CDR2 are SQVTM and ANQGSEA. V gave up 5 bases and J gave up 1 base, with 6 bases separating them. CDR3 size: 12 residues. The CDR3 here is CSVYASGNTIYF. The CDR3 bases are TGCAGCGTTTATGCATCTGGAAACACCATATATTTT. Filled out from reference TRBV29-1 and TRBJ1-3, the complete variable domain reads SAVISQKPSRDICQRGTSLTIQCQVDSQVTMMFWYRQQPGQSLTLIATANQGSEATYESGFVIDKFPISRPNLTFSTLTVSNMSPEDSSIYLCSVYASGNTIYFGEGSWLTVV.

The chain couples TRBV6-6 to TRBJ1-5; D call uncertain. Germline values: CDR1 MNHNY, CDR2 SVGAGI (reference sequence). Trimming left V 2 bases short and J 0 bases short, with 2 bases between. This CDR3 comprises 13 residues. Here the CDR3 DNA reads TGTGCCAGCAGTTACGATAGCAATCAGCCCCAGCATTTT. This translates into CASSYDSNQPQHF.

This clonotype was counted between two and nine times. This chain connects TRBV6-6 to TRBJ1-2; D call uncertain. Germline V gives CDR1 MNHNY, CDR2 SVGAGI (reference sequence). Trimming pared 2 bases from V and 3 bases from J, leaving 7 bases between. This CDR3 spans 13 amino acids. Here the CDR3 reads CASSYEVYYGYTF. CDR3 bases: TGTGCCAGCAGTTACGAGGTCTACTATGGCTACACCTTC.

This clonotype was seen ten or more times. The chain carries TRBV15 and TRBJ1-1, with 9 bases fitting TRBD1. The CDR3 has 14 residues. The V segment lost 2 bases and the J segment 8 bases; nucleotides outside the gene matches: 6. Germline V CDR1 and CDR2: LNHNV, YYDKDF (reference sequence). The CDR3 nucleotides read TGTGCCACCAGCAGACCCGGACAGGGGTTCGAAGCTTTCTTT. It specifies CATSRPGQGFEAFF.

The genes are TRBV20-1 and TRBJ1-1; tentative D call: TRBD1 (5 bases). V lost 5 bases and J 5 bases, leaving 18 bases between the germline ends. Germline assignment: CDR1 DFQATT and CDR2 SNEGSKA (reference sequence). This CDR3 comprises 14 residues. The CDR3 nucleotides read TGCAGTGCTCCCAAAAACGCGAGGGGAACTGAAGCTTTCTTT. Translated, it gives CSAPKNARGTEAFF.

The chain carries TRBV18 and TRBJ1-1, with D tentatively TRBD1 (6 bases). Germline assignment: CDR1 KGHSH and CDR2 LQKENI. The V and J ends lost 2 bases and 5 bases respectively, with 12 bases between them. The CDR3 has 14 amino acids. CDR3 protein: CASSPSGGRTEAFF. CDR3 nucleotides: TGTGCCAGCTCACCATCCGGGGGCAGGACTGAAGCTTTCTTT.

This clonotype has a count of ten or more. The chain recombines TRBV29-1 with TRBJ1-1; 7 bases agree with TRBD1. The CDR3 has 11 amino acids. Germline V gene data show CDR1 as SQVTM and CDR2 as ANQGSEA. V was pared by 6 bases and J by 6 bases, with 4 bases of the junction left unmatched. CDR3 protein: CSVRTGPEAFF. As DNA, the CDR3 is TGCAGCGTACGGACAGGTCCTGAAGCTTTCTTT.